This is a list of T cell receptor beta chains from one sample in a study of cytomegalovirus exposure and HLA in healthy donors. Only in-frame clones appear in the TCRdb table, and some are missing; sequencing was by immunoSEQ multiplex PCR. The sample data list about 38,000 clones. Input material: PBMCs. The receptor source for this set is a man in his forties in good health and CMV-seropositive. The conserved cysteine and the conserved F or W are not part of the CDR3 here. The D gene is left open where the match is weak.

CDR3aa: ASSPPGLAGSGANVLT
v_gene: TRBV18
d_gene: TRBD2

CDR3aa: ASSSTRDGNTIY
v_gene: TRBV7-2
d_gene: -

CDR3aa: ASSQSPGRGGGQPQH
v_gene: TRBV4-1
d_gene: -

CDR3aa: ASSLAGSGSYNEQF
v_gene: TRBV5-4
d_gene: -

CDR3aa: ASSQDPPRGSGRVYEQY
v_gene: TRBV4-3
d_gene: TRBD2

CDR3aa: AWSRYRGGETQY
v_gene: TRBV30
d_gene: -

CDR3aa: ASAVLGGEQF
v_gene: TRBV7-2
d_gene: -

CDR3aa: ASSQAPTTSGTYNEQF
v_gene: TRBV4-3
d_gene: TRBD2

CDR3aa: ACKAGANTGELF
v_gene: TRBV30
d_gene: TRBD2

CDR3aa: ASSSPRGGRQSEQY
v_gene: TRBV19
d_gene: -

CDR3aa: ASSPGDRRTEAF
v_gene: TRBV6-1
d_gene: TRBD1

CDR3aa: ASSSTGAGEKLF
v_gene: TRBV7-8
d_gene: TRBD1

CDR3aa: ASSLGTSGSEQY
v_gene: TRBV5-1
d_gene: TRBD2

CDR3aa: AWRSGFEAF
v_gene: TRBV30
d_gene: -

CDR3aa: ASSYGGWNEKLF
v_gene: TRBV2
d_gene: -

CDR3aa: ASGGTGGGYEQY
v_gene: TRBV2
d_gene: TRBD2

CDR3aa: ASRYDGQAGNIQY
v_gene: TRBV6-5
d_gene: -